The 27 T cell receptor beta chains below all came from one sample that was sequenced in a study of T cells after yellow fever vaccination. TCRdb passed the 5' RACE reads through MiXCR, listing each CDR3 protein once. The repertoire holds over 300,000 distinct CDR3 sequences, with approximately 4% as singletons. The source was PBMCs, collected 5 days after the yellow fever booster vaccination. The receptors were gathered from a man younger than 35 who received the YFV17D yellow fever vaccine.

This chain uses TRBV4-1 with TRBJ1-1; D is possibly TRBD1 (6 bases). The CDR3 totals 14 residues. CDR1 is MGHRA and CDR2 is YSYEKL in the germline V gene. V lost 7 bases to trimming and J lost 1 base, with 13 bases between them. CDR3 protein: CASTPGVSNTEAFF. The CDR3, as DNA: TGCGCCAGCACCCCAGGGGTTTCGAACACTGAAGCTTTCTTT.

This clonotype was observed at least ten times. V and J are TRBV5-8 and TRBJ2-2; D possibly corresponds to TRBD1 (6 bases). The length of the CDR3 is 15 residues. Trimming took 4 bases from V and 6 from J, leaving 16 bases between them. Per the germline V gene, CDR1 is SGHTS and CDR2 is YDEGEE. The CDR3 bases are TGTGCCAGCAGCCTTTGGGGGCCTAGATCCGGGGAGCTGTTTTTT. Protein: CASSLWGPRSGELFF.

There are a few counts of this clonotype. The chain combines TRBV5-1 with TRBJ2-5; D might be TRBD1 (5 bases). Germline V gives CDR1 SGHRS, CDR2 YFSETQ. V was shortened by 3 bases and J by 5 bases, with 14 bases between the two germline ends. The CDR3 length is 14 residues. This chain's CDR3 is CASSSPDTAETQYF. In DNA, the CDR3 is TGCGCCAGCAGCTCCCCGGACACCGCGGAGACCCAGTACTTC.

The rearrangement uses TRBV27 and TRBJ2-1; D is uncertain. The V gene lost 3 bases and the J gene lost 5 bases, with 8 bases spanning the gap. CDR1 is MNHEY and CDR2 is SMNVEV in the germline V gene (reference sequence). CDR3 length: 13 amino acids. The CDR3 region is CASSFVGNNEQFF. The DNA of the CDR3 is TGTGCCAGCAGTTTTGTGGGGAACAATGAGCAGTTCTTC.

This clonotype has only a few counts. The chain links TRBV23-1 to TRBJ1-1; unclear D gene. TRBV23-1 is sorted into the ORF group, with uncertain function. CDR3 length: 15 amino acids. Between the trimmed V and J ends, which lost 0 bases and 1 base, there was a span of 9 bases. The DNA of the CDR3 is TGCGCCAGCAGTCAATCGGAACCCGGGAACACTGAAGCTTTCTTT. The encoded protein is CASSQSEPGNTEAFF.

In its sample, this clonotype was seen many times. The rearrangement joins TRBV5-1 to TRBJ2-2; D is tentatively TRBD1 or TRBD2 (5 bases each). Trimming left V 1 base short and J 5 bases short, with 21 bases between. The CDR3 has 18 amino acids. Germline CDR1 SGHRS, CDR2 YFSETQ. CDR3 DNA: TGCGCCAGCAGCTTGACCACCGACAAGGTTTGGGGGACCGGGGAGCTGTTTTTT. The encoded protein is CASSLTTDKVWGTGELFF. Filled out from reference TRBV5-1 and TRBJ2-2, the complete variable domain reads KAGVTQTPRYLIKTRGQQVTLSCSPISGHRSVSWYQQTPGQGLQFLFEYFSETQRNKGNFPGRFSGRQFSNSRSEMNVSTLELGDSALYLCASSLTTDKVWGTGELFFGEGSRLTVL.

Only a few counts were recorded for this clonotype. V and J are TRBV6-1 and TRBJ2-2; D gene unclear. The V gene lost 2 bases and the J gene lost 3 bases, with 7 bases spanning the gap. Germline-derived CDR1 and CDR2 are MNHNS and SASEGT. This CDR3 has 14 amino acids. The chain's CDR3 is CASSERWDTGELFF. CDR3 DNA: TGTGCCAGCAGTGAAAGATGGGACACCGGGGAGCTGTTTTTT.

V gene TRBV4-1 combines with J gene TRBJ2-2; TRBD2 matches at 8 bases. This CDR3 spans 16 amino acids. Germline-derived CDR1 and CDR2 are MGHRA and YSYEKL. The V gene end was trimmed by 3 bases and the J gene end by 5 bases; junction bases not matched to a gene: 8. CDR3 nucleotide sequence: TGCGCCAGCAGCCAGACCGGGACTAGTAAAACCGGGGAGCTGTTTTTT. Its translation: CASSQTGTSKTGELFF.

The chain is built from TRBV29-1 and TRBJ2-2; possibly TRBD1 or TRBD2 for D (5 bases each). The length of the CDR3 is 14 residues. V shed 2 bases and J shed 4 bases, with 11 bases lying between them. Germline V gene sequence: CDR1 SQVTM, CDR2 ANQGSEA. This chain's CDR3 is CSVEPAGTTGELFF. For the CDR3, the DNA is TGCAGCGTTGAACCGGCAGGGACCACCGGGGAGCTGTTTTTT.

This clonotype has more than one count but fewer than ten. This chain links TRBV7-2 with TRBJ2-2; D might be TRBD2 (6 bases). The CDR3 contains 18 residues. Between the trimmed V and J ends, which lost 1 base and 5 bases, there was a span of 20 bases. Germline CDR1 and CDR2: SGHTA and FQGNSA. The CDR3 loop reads CASSLGAAGRWYTGELFF. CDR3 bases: TGTGCCAGCAGCTTAGGGGCCGCGGGGCGGTGGTATACCGGGGAGCTGTTTTTT.

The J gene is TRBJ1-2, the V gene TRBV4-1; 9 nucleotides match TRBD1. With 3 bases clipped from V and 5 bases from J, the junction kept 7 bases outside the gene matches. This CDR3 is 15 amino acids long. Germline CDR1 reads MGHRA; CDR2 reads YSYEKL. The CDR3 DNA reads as TGCGCCAGCAGCCATGCGGGACAGGGAGGGTATGGCTACACCTTC. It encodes CASSHAGQGGYGYTF.

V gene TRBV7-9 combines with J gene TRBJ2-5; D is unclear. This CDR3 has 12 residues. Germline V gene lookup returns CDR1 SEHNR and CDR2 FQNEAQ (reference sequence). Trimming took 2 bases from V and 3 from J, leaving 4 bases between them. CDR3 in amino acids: CASSLLEETQYF. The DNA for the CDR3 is TGTGCCAGCAGCTTATTAGAAGAGACCCAGTACTTC. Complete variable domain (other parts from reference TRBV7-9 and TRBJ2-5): DTGVSQNPRHKITKRGQNVTFRCDPISEHNRLYWYRQTLGQGPEFLTYFQNEAQLEKSRLLSDRFSAERPKGSFSTLEIQRTEQGDSAMYLCASSLLEETQYFGPGTRLLVL.

In DNA form, the CDR3 reads TGCAGTGCTAGAGATCTTGGCGACAATTCCAACTATGGCTACACCTTC. Amino acid sequence: CSARDLGDNSNYGYTF. The chain has TRBV20-1 and TRBJ1-2; D remains unclear. The germline CDR1 and CDR2 sequences are DFQATT and SNEGSKA (reference sequence). The CDR3 runs 16 residues. V gave up 0 bases and J gave up 2 bases, with 16 bases separating them.

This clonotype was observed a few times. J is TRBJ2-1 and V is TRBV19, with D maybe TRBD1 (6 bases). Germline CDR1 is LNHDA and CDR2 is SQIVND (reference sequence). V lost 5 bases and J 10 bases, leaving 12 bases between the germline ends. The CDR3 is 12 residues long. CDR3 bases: TGTGCCAGTAGTTCACAGGGCTGGGAGCAGTTCTTC. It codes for CASSSQGWEQFF.

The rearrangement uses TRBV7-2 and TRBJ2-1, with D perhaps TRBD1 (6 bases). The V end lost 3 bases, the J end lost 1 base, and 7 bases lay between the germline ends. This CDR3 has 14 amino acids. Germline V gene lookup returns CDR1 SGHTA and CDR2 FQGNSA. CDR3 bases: TGTGCCAGCAGCTTGGACAGATCCTACAATGAGCAGTTCTTC. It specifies CASSLDRSYNEQFF.

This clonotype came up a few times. CDR3 protein: CASKILTTDTQYF. The CDR3 DNA reads as TGTGCCAGCAAAATCCTAACTACAGATACGCAGTATTTT. This rearrangement joins TRBV6-2 or TRBV6-3 to TRBJ2-3; no firm D call. V was cut by 7 bases and J by 3 bases, with 11 bases left in between. The CDR3 is made up of 13 amino acids. Germline V CDR1 and CDR2: MNHEY, SVGEGT.

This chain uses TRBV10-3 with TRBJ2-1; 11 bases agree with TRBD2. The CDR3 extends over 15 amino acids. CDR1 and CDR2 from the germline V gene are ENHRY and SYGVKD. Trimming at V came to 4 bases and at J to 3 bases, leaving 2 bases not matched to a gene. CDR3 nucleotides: TGTGCCATCAGTGGGGGACTAGCGGACTACAATGAGCAGTTCTTC. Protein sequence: CAISGGLADYNEQFF.

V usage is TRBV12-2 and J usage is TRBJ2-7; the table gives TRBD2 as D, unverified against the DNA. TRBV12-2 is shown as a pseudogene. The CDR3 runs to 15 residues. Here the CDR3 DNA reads TGTGCAAGTCGCTGGACTAGCGGGGTGCGCTACGAGCAGTACGTC. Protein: CASRWTSGVRYEQYV.

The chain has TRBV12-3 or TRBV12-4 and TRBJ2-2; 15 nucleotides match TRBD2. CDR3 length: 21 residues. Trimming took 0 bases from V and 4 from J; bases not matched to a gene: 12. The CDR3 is CASSLAWGLAGGNHGTGELFF. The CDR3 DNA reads TGTGCCAGCAGTTTAGCCTGGGGACTAGCGGGGGGAAATCACGGCACCGGGGAGCTGTTTTTT.

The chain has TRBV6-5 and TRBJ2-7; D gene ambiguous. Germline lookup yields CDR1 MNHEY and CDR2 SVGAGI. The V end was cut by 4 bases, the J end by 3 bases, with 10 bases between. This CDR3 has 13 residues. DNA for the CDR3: TGTGCCAGCAGTTCCCTAAACCACTACGAGCAGTACTTC. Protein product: CASSSLNHYEQYF.

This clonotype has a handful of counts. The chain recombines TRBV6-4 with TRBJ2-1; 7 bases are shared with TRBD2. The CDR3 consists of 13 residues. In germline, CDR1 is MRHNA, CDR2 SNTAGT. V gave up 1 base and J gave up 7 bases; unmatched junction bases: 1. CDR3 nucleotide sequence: TGTGCCAGCAGTGACTGGGGGGGGAATGAGCAGTTCTTC. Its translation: CASSDWGGNEQFF.

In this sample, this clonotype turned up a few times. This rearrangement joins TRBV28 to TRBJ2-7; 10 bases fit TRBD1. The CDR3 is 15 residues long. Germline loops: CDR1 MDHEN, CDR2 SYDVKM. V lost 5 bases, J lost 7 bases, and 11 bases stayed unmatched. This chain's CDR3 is CASSPRDRGGVEQYV. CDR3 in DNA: TGTGCCAGCAGTCCCCGGGACAGGGGAGGGGTGGAGCAGTACGTC.

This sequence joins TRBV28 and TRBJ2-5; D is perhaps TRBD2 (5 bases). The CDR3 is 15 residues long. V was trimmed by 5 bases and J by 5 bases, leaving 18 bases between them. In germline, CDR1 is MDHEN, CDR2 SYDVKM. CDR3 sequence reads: CASSPSVGERETQYF. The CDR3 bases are TGTGCCAGCAGTCCCAGCGTCGGGGAGAGGGAGACCCAGTACTTC.

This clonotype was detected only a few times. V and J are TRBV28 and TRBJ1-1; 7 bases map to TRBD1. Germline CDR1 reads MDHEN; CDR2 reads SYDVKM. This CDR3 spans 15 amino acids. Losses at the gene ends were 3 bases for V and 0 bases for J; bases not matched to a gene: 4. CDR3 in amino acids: CASSLYRGLNTEAFF. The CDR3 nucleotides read TGTGCCAGCAGTTTGTACAGGGGCTTGAACACTGAAGCTTTCTTT.

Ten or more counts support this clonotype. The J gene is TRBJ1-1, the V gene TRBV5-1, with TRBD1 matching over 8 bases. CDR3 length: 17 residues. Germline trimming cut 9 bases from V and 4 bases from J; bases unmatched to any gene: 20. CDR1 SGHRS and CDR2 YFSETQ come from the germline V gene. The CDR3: CATSKLTGAGGRTEAFF. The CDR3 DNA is TGCGCCACCTCGAAACTGACAGGTGCAGGGGGCCGCACTGAAGCTTTCTTT.

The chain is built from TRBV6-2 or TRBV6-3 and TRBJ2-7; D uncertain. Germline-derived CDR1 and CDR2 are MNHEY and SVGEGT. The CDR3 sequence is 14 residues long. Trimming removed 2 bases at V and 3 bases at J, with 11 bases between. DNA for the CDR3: TGTGCCAGCAGTTACGTCGGTCTCAACTACGAGCAGTACTTC. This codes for CASSYVGLNYEQYF.

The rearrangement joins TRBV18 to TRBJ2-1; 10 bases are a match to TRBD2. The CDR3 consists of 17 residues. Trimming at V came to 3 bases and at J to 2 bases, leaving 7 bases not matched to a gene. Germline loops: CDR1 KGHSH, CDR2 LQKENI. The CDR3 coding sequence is TGTGCCAGCTCACCTAGCGGGGGGACCTATACCTACAATGAGCAGTTCTTC. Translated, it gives CASSPSGGTYTYNEQFF.